This T cell receptor beta chain was sequenced during a study of T-cell reconstitution after alpha-beta-depleted transplantation in children. Construction of the TCRbeta library involved unique molecular identifiers. MiXCR, applied by TCRdb to the PCR reads, yields one record per CDR3 protein. The sample gives approximately 230,000 distinct CDR3 sequences, 20% to 30% of which show up once; 4% to 5.5% is in the top ten. Study results and caveats: Surviving recipient T cells and intrathymic progenitors accounted for some patients' high TCRbeta diversity at day 60. T cells produced anew were the main source of T-cell counts and diversity one year after transplant.

V was cut by 4 bases and J by 7 bases, with 13 bases left in between. Germline assignment: CDR1 LGHDT and CDR2 YNNKEL (reference sequence). This CDR3 is built from 14 residues. The sample holds many counts of this clonotype. Antigen: not known. Here the sequenced sample was PBMCs, mostly from graft donor cells, taken 360 days after TCRalphabeta/CD19-depleted stem cell transplant. The receptor's source is a female patient between 2 and 15 years old who had a stem cell transplant for congenital amegakaryocytic thrombocytopenia, so the T cells may come from the graft donor. This chain uses TRBV3-1 with TRBJ2-2; D may be TRBD2 (6 bases). The CDR3 DNA reads TGTGCCAGCAGCCCCGGGACTGTCGGCGGGGAGCTGTTTTTT. Its translation is CASSPGTVGGELFF.